The rows below give T cell receptor beta chains drawn from one sample of a study of CXCR3-negative and CXCR3-positive naive CD8 T cells. TCRdb reprocessed the 5' RACE reads and stores each CDR3 protein as one record, lacking DNA. The sample data list under 65,000 distinct CDR3 sequences. Sequenced sample: memory CD8+ T cells from blood. These receptors came from a human donor in good health. Some clones in this sample may be carry-over from other donors' samples. CDR3s include the opening cysteine and the closing phenylalanine or tryptophan.

>TRBV6-6|TRBJ1-5
CASSYPGGNQPQHF
>TRBV6-4|TRBJ2-3
CASSPSGLAGGDTQYF
>TRBV18|TRBJ1-2
CASSPLVGIDGYTF
>TRBV29-1|TRBJ2-1
CSVGHARASYNEQFF
>TRBV9|TRBJ1-1
CASSVGGGEAFF
>TRBV27|TRBJ1-5
CASSRQGNQPQHF
>TRBV3-1|TRBJ2-1
CASSQDWGGTEQFF
>TRBV7-6|TRBJ2-2
CASSLLRENTGELFF
>TRBV6-1|TRBJ2-7
CASSEGTGGSYEQYF
>TRBV4-1|TRBJ1-1
CASSLGRNTEAFF
>TRBV19|TRBJ2-5
CACSIDPGLAVQETQYF
>TRBV18|TRBJ2-5
CASSPGLQETQYF
>TRBV6-5|TRBJ1-5
CASSYSVTGGPQHF
>TRBV7-8|TRBJ1-4
CASSLFPGATNEKLFF
>TRBV6-2/TRBV6-3|TRBJ2-7
CASSNPGQGIYEQYF
>TRBV7-6|TRBJ2-5
CASSLVSLAGGKETQYF
>TRBV5-1|TRBJ1-1
CASSLGGAGGEAFF
>TRBV7-2|TRBJ2-7
CASSTPGSGYEQYF